What follows are 17 T cell receptor beta chains derived from one specimen sequenced in a study of T-cell memory formation after mild COVID-19 (dated by TCRdb to the early 2020s). Libraries were built with 5' RACE. The instrument given in TCRdb is Illumina NovaSeq 6000. TCRdb reran the public reads through fastp at Q25 and MiXCR, keeping productive beta chains. One record per CDR3 amino acid sequence lists the most common genes and DNA. Counted in this sample were some 97,000 distinct CDR3 sequences; roughly 10% of them appeared once. The ten largest account for approximately 40% of the sample. Material: PBMCs or a T cell subset sorted from them (not recorded which). The receptor set was obtained from a man between 18 and 29 years old who had mild COVID-19 (a few samples of this study predate the infection). The sample titles of this study are shuffled in the database, so cell type and time point are left out; the donor was told from shared clones.

This sequence joins TRBV5-6 and TRBJ2-7, with D perhaps matching TRBD1 (6 bases). Germline CDR1 SGHDT, CDR2 YYEEEE. Trimming pared 2 bases from V and 0 bases from J, leaving 9 bases between. The CDR3 totals 14 residues. CDR3 bases: TGTGCCAGCAGCTTTCTCAGGGGCTCCTACGAGCAGTACTTC. Translating it yields CASSFLRGSYEQYF.

About this clonotype itself: This may stem from a read error, because a much larger clone lies one nucleotide away. The chain carries TRBV29-1 and TRBJ1-2; D is possibly TRBD1 (6 bases). Looked up from germline, CDR1 is SQVTM and CDR2 is ANQGSEA. This CDR3 comprises 12 residues. CDR3 residues: CRGLQGPSGYTF. The CDR3 bases are TGCAGAGGCCTACAGGGCCCTAGTGGCTACACCTTC. The variable domain in full, with the rest retrieved from reference TRBV29-1 and TRBJ1-2, is SAVISQKPSRDICQRGTSLTIQCQVDSQVTMMFWYRQQPGQSLTLIATANQGSEATYESGFVIDKFPISRPNLTFSTLTVSNMSPEDSSIYLCRGLQGPSGYTFGSGTRLTVV.

This clonotype came up a few times. The rearrangement joins TRBV7-9 to TRBJ1-2, with 7 bases fitting TRBD1. Germline CDR1 SEHNR, CDR2 FQNEAQ (reference sequence). The CDR3 loop spans 14 amino acids. The V segment lost 6 bases and the J segment 8 bases; nucleotides outside the gene matches: 12. The CDR3 nucleotides are TGTGCCAGCAGGTCCGGGACAGATCCTGGGGGCTACACCTTC. Translation: CASRSGTDPGGYTF.

The chain joins TRBV11-2 to TRBJ2-1; D ambiguous. With 5 bases removed from V and 0 bases from J, the gap between germline ends came to 14 bases. Germline CDR1 reads SGHAT; CDR2 reads FQNNGV. CDR3 length equals 16 residues. DNA of the CDR3: TGTGCCAGCAGCCCATCTGTTTCCTTCTCCTACAATGAGCAGTTCTTC. This sequence encodes CASSPSVSFSYNEQFF.

The V call is TRBV4-1, the J call TRBJ1-6; a possible D gene is TRBD1 (6 bases). Trimming stripped 0 bases from V and 6 bases from J, with 15 bases between. The CDR3 runs to 17 residues. Germline CDR1 reads MGHRA; CDR2 reads YSYEKL. CDR3 coding DNA: TGCGCCAGCAGCCAAGATGTGCGGGACATCCCTAATTCACCCCTCCACTTT. This sequence encodes CASSQDVRDIPNSPLHF.

This clonotype was counted only a few times. The V call is TRBV6-5, the J call TRBJ1-1; no firm D call. Trimming shortened V by 0 bases and J by 6 bases, and 8 bases separated the two germline ends. The CDR3 is made up of 13 amino acids. Germline CDR1 and CDR2: MNHEY and SVGAGI. Here the CDR3 DNA reads TGTGCCAGCAGTTACTCAGGATCCGCTGAAGCTTTCTTT. The encoded protein is CASSYSGSAEAFF.

This clonotype was counted ten times or more. V and J are TRBV7-6 and TRBJ1-1; D is perhaps TRBD1 (6 bases). The CDR3 extends over 16 amino acids. The V gene lost 1 base and the J gene lost 0 bases, with 12 bases spanning the gap. Germline V gene data show CDR1 as SGHVS and CDR2 as FNYEAQ. CDR3 DNA: TGTGCCAGCAGCTTAGTCGGGACAAGAATGAACACTGAAGCTTTCTTT. This translates into CASSLVGTRMNTEAFF. Together with reference TRBV7-6 and TRBJ1-1, the CDR3 gives the full variable domain: GAGVSQSPRYKVTKRGQDVALRCDPISGHVSLYWYRQALGQGPEFLTYFNYEAQQDKSGLPNDRFSAERPEGSISTLTIQRTEQRDSAMYRCASSLVGTRMNTEAFFGQGTRLTVV.

The CDR3 bases are TGTGCCAGCAGGCCCGTTGGCCTCAATCAGCCCCAGCATTTT. Amino acid sequence: CASRPVGLNQPQHF. The J gene is TRBJ1-5, the V gene TRBV12-3 or TRBV12-4, with D unresolved. The CDR3 has 14 amino acids. V dropped 6 bases and J dropped 3 bases, with 12 bases sitting between them.

The V and J genes are TRBV7-9 and TRBJ1-1, with 8 bases aligning to TRBD1. This CDR3 is built from 13 residues. Germline lookup yields CDR1 SEHNR and CDR2 FQNEAQ (reference sequence). V gave up 5 bases and J gave up 6 bases; unmatched junction bases: 5. CDR3 protein: CASSHRTGPEAFF. The CDR3 DNA reads as TGTGCCAGCAGCCATCGGACAGGGCCTGAAGCTTTCTTT.

The chain combines TRBV6-5 with TRBJ1-5, with a weak D call TRBD1 (6 bases). V was trimmed by 6 bases and J by 0 bases, leaving 12 bases between them. CDR1 is MNHEY and CDR2 is SVGAGI in the germline V gene. This CDR3 contains 15 residues. The CDR3 spells CASRPGEASNQPQHF. In nucleotides, the CDR3 is TGTGCCAGCAGACCAGGGGAGGCTAGCAATCAGCCCCAGCATTTT.

Only a few counts were recorded for this clonotype. The J gene is TRBJ2-3, the V gene TRBV4-2; TRBD2 matches at 8 bases. This CDR3 is built from 17 residues. Germline-derived CDR1 and CDR2 are LGHNA and YNFKEQ. Germline trimming cut 0 bases from V and 2 bases from J; bases unmatched to any gene: 7. CDR3 sequence: CASSQDAAGAPTDTQYF. The DNA for the CDR3 is TGTGCCAGCAGCCAAGATGCAGCGGGGGCCCCCACAGATACGCAGTATTTT.

This rearrangement joins TRBV27 to TRBJ2-5; D is uncertain. V lost 4 bases and J lost 2, with 14 bases in between. CDR1 MNHEY and CDR2 SMNVEV come from the germline V gene (reference sequence). The CDR3 contains 15 residues. The CDR3 is CASSSSRRVQETQYF. CDR3 nucleotide sequence: TGTGCCAGCAGTTCAAGCAGGCGCGTTCAAGAGACCCAGTACTTC.

This clonotype has only a few counts. J is TRBJ2-5 and V is TRBV25-1; maybe TRBD1 (5 bases). In germline, CDR1 is MGHDK, CDR2 SYGVNS. This CDR3 spans 16 amino acids. Between the trimmed V and J ends, which lost 3 bases and 1 base, there was a span of 15 bases. CDR3 DNA sequence: TGTGCCAGCAGTGACCTCAGGGAAGGGTTCCAAGAGACCCAGTACTTC. Amino acids: CASSDLREGFQETQYF.

This sequence joins TRBV19 and TRBJ1-1; possibly TRBD1 for D (5 bases). The CDR3 sequence is 14 residues long. The V end lost 3 bases, the J end lost 2 bases, and 10 bases lay between the germline ends. Germline V lookup: CDR1 LNHDA, CDR2 SQIVND (reference sequence). CDR3 amino acids: CASSMEQDNTEAFF. Here the CDR3 DNA reads TGTGCCAGTAGTATGGAACAGGATAACACTGAAGCTTTCTTT.

This chain uses TRBV7-9 with TRBJ2-7, with TRBD1 identical over 7 bases. J lost 5 bases, V lost 5 bases, and 9 bases had no gene match. Germline V gene lookup returns CDR1 SEHNR and CDR2 FQNEAQ (reference sequence). This CDR3 has 14 amino acids. Written as DNA, the CDR3 is TGTGCCAGCAGCCCGGGACAGTGGCCTGACGAGCAGTACTTC. Protein product: CASSPGQWPDEQYF.

The chain carries TRBV4-3 and TRBJ1-5; D uncertain. Trimming cost V 5 bases and J 6 bases, with 17 bases left between them. The V gene's germline CDR1 is LGHNA and CDR2 YSLEER. The CDR3 sequence is 15 residues long. The CDR3 DNA sequence: TGCGCCAGCAGCAAAGGTACCCTCGAGGGTCAGCCCCAGCATTTT. This gives the protein CASSKGTLEGQPQHF.

This clonotype occurred a few times. This chain uses TRBV12-3 or TRBV12-4 with TRBJ2-3; TRBD2 matches at 14 bases. There are 15 residues in the CDR3. Unmatched junction bases numbered 6, after V lost 8 bases and J lost 5 bases. The chain's CDR3 is CASWGLAGVKDTQYF. The DNA of the CDR3 is TGTGCCAGCTGGGGACTAGCGGGGGTAAAAGATACGCAGTATTTT.